The next 15 T cell receptor beta chains were all read from a single sample in a study of blood T cell repertoires in COVID-19. Assay used: immunoSEQ multiplex PCR; TCRdb lists only in-frame clones, some missing. This sample has a few hundred thousand clones, with 85% found just once. The sequenced sample consisted of peripheral blood. Receptors were obtained from a woman aged 18-30 years with acute or convalescent COVID-19.

The chain links TRBV9 to TRBJ2-3; D is unresolved. From germline, CDR1 is SGDLS and CDR2 YYNGEE. With 4 bases removed from V and 5 bases from J, the gap between germline ends came to 11 bases. The CDR3 covers 13 residues. The CDR3 reads CASSINSIDTQYF. CDR3 sequence (DNA): TGTGCCAGCAGCATCAACTCGATAGATACGCAGTATTTT.

V is TRBV28 and J is TRBJ2-5, with 10 positions matching TRBD1. Germline values: CDR1 MDHEN, CDR2 SYDVKM. This CDR3 spans 15 amino acids. The junction had 7 bases not matched to a gene; V was cut back by 6 bases and J by 3 bases. CDR3 sequence reads: CASRPMGQGKETQYF. DNA for the CDR3: TGTGCCAGCAGACCTATGGGACAGGGGAAAGAGACCCAGTACTTC.

This chain links TRBV4-1 with TRBJ1-5; D not resolved. Deletions cut 3 bases from V and 4 bases from J, with 10 bases between. Germline V gives CDR1 MGHRA, CDR2 YSYEKL. This CDR3 contains 14 residues. CDR3 DNA sequence: TGCGCCAGCAGCCACTCGGCAGGAAATCAGCCCCAGCATTTT. It yields the protein CASSHSAGNQPQHF.

This sequence joins TRBV5-5 and TRBJ2-7; 8 nucleotides match TRBD2. V lost 1 base to trimming and J lost 0 bases; unmatched junction nucleotides: 3. Germline V CDR1 and CDR2: SGHKS, YYEKEE (reference sequence). The CDR3 totals 15 residues. The DNA of the CDR3 is TGTGCCAGCAGCTTGTTTAGCGGGATCTCCTACGAGCAGTACTTC. Protein: CASSLFSGISYEQYF. Supplemented by reference TRBV5-5 and TRBJ2-7, the full variable domain reads DAGVTQSPTHLIKTRGQQVTLRCSPISGHKSVSWYQQVLGQGPQFIFQYYEKEERGRGNFPDRFSARQFPNYSSELNVNALLLGDSALYLCASSLFSGISYEQYFGPGTRLTVT.

The chain links TRBV28 to TRBJ1-2; possible D gene TRBD1, 6 bases. The CDR3 length is 15 residues. V lost 4 bases to trimming and J lost 1 base, with 13 bases between them. Germline lookup yields CDR1 MDHEN and CDR2 SYDVKM. Here the CDR3 reads CASSSPRTDNYGYTF. The CDR3 DNA reads as TGTGCCAGCAGTTCTCCCCGGACAGATAACTATGGCTACACCTTC.

This clone was seen only once. The rearrangement uses TRBV7-8 and TRBJ2-5; 8 nucleotides match TRBD2. The CDR3 contains 16 residues. Trimming took 5 bases from V and 1 from J; bases not matched to a gene: 9. Germline V gene sequence: CDR1 SGHVS, CDR2 FQNEAQ. The CDR3 region is CASSLIAGLGQETQYF. In DNA form, the CDR3 reads TGTGCCAGCAGCCTGATAGCGGGACTAGGCCAAGAGACCCAGTACTTC.

This clone was seen a single time. V gene TRBV3-1 (or the pseudogene TRBV3-2) combines with J gene TRBJ1-3; a weak D match, TRBD1 (6 bases). The CDR3 totals 15 residues. The V gene's germline CDR1 is LGHDT and CDR2 YNNKEL (reference sequence). V was shortened by 8 bases and J by 3 bases, with 17 bases between the two germline ends. CDR3 protein: CASSRTASFGNTIYF. CDR3 sequence (DNA): TGTGCCAGCTCTAGGACAGCTTCCTTTGGAAACACCATATATTTT.

This chain joins TRBV12-3 or TRBV12-4 and TRBJ2-1, with D unresolved. Between the trimmed V and J ends, which lost 3 bases and 12 bases, there was a span of 15 bases. This CDR3 comprises 13 residues. This CDR3 reads CASSFNSEAGQFF. Written as DNA, the CDR3 is TGTGCCAGCAGTTTTAACTCCGAGGCCGGGCAGTTCTTC.

The rearrangement links TRBV6-5 to TRBJ1-2; 8 nucleotides agree with TRBD1. Losses at the gene ends were 6 bases for V and 6 bases for J; bases not matched to a gene: 12. This CDR3 comprises 15 residues. Germline assignment: CDR1 MNHEY and CDR2 SVGAGI. CDR3 coding DNA: TGTGCCAGCAGACTACAGGGGGATTGGGGAAATGGCTACACCTTC. This sequence encodes CASRLQGDWGNGYTF.

CDR3 loop: CAWSDGDNQPQHF. The CDR3 nucleotides read TGTGCCTGGTCCGACGGGGACAATCAGCCCCAGCATTTT. The chain couples TRBV30 to TRBJ1-5; D remains ambiguous. The CDR3 runs 13 residues. Germline V gives CDR1 GTSNPN, CDR2 SVGIG (reference sequence). V lost 5 bases to trimming and J lost 3 bases, with 11 bases between them.

J is TRBJ1-1 and V is TRBV27; TRBD1 matches at 7 bases. The ends lost 6 bases at V and 5 bases at J; junction bases unmatched: 9. The CDR3 covers 14 residues. CDR1 is MNHEY, CDR2 SMNVEV, per germline (reference sequence). CDR3 in amino acids: CASRPTGVGTEAFF. The CDR3 nucleotides read TGTGCCAGCAGACCAACAGGGGTAGGGACTGAAGCTTTCTTT.

A note on this clone: Other DNA sequences within the sample encode an identical CDR3. The chain joins TRBV3-1 (or the pseudogene TRBV3-2) to TRBJ2-7, with D perhaps matching TRBD2 (6 bases). This CDR3 has 12 residues. The V end lost 3 bases, the J end lost 4 bases, and 7 bases lay between the germline ends. Germline CDR1 LGHDT, CDR2 YNNKEL (reference sequence). The CDR3 DNA is TGTGCCAGCAGCCAGACTAGTTACGAGCAGTACTTC. Translated: CASSQTSYEQYF.

This chain uses TRBV19 with TRBJ1-1; TRBD1 agrees at 7 bases. This CDR3 spans 15 amino acids. The ends lost 5 bases at V and 1 base at J; junction bases unmatched: 7. Germline V CDR1 and CDR2: LNHDA, SQIVND (reference sequence). In DNA, the CDR3 is TGTGCCAGTAGTGTGGGACAGCTCCCGAACACTGAAGCTTTCTTT. Amino acid sequence: CASSVGQLPNTEAFF.

This clone appeared once. The rearrangement joins TRBV11-2 to TRBJ2-5; 7 bases line up with TRBD1. The CDR3 covers 14 residues. CDR1 is SGHAT and CDR2 is FQNNGV in the germline V gene. V was clipped by 3 bases and J by 4 bases; unmatched bases: 5. CDR3 residues: CASSFEGAGETQYF. DNA of the CDR3: TGTGCCAGCAGCTTTGAGGGGGCTGGAGAGACCCAGTACTTC.

This clone has a single count. The rearrangement uses TRBV18 and TRBJ1-3; D is unclear. Trimming took 2 bases from V and 6 from J, leaving 8 bases between them. Germline CDR1 and CDR2: KGHSH and LQKENI. There are 13 residues in the CDR3. CDR3: CASSPSLLNTIYF. CDR3 DNA: TGTGCCAGCTCACCATCTCTATTAAACACCATATATTTT.